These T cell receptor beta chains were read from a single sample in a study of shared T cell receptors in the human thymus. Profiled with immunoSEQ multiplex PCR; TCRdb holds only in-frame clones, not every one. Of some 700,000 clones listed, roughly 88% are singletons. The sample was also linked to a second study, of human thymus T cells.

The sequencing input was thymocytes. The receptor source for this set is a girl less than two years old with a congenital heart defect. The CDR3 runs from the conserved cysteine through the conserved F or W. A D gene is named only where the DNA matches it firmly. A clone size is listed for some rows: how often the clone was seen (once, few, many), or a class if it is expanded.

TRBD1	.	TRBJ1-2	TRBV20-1	CSAKQGNGYTF	TGCAGTGCCAAACAGGGGAATGGCTACACCTTC
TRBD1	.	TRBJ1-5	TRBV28	CASSPSQGTGFEPQHF	TGTGCCAGCAGTCCGAGCCAAGGGACAGGGTTTGAGCCCCAGCATTTT
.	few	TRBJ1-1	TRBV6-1	CASSEASHGAFF	TGTGCCAGCAGTGAAGCGTCCCACGGGGCTTTCTTT
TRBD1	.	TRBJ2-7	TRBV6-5	CASRDRGYEQYF	TGTGCCAGCAGGGACAGGGGCTACGAGCAGTACTTC
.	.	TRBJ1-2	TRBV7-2	CASSLEVGGIPNYGYTF	TGTGCCAGCAGCTTAGAGGTGGGAGGGATTCCTAACTATGGCTACACCTTC
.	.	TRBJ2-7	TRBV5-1	CASSPGAESYEQYF	TGCGCCAGCAGCCCGGGTGCGGAGTCCTACGAGCAGTACTTC
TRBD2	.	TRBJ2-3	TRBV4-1	CASSQPTGFIAGVEDTQYF	TGCGCCAGCAGCCAACCTACCGGCTTTATAGCGGGGGTAGAAGATACGCAGTATTTT
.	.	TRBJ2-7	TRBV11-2	CASRSTRTVNFNYEQYF	TGTGCCAGCAGGTCCACCCGGACAGTAAATTTTAACTACGAGCAGTACTTC
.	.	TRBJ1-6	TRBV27	CASSPPRGSYNSPLHF	TGTGCCAGCAGCCCCCCAAGGGGGTCCTATAATTCACCCCTCCACTTT
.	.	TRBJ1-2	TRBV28	CASSFPGEGYTF	TGTGCCAGCAGTTTTCCGGGAGAGGGCTACACCTTC
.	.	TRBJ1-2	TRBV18	CASSPGQGRSYGYTF	TGTGCCAGCTCACCTGGTCAGGGCCGAAGCTATGGCTACACCTTC
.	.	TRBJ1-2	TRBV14	CASSQGREYLNYGYTF	TGTGCCAGCAGCCAAGGGCGGGAGTATCTTAACTATGGCTACACCTTC
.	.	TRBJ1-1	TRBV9	CASSVGEEAFF	TGTGCCAGCAGCGTTGGAGAGGAAGCTTTCTTT
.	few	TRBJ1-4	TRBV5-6	CASSWRQAEKLFF	TGTGCCAGCAGCTGGAGACAGGCTGAAAAACTGTTTTTT
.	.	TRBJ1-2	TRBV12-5	CASGPESVVRGNGYTF	TGTGCTAGTGGTCCCGAATCCGTTGTAAGGGGTAATGGCTACACCTTC
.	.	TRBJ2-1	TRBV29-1	CSVRPGGTSYNEQFF	TGCAGCGTACGTCCTGGCGGGACCTCCTACAATGAGCAGTTCTTC
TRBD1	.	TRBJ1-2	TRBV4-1	CASSPRDRGRSNYGYTF	TGCGCCAGCAGCCCCCGGGACAGGGGGCGCAGCAACTATGGCTACACCTTC
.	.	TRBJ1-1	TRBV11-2	CASSLDTATEAFF	TGTGCCAGCAGCTTAGATACAGCCACTGAAGCTTTCTTT
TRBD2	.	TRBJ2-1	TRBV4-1	CASSQESGCGGSYNEQFF	TGCGCCAGCAGCCAAGAGAGTGGGTGCGGGGGTTCCTACAATGAGCAGTTCTTC
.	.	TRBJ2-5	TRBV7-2	CASSLNLQYQETQYF	TGTGCCAGCAGCTTAAATTTGCAGTACCAAGAGACCCAGTACTTC
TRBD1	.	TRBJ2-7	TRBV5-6	CASSVHTGTEISYEQYF	TGTGCCAGCAGCGTACACACCGGGACAGAGATCTCCTACGAGCAGTACTTC
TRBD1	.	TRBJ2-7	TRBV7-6	CASSLNPGTGPSSYEQYF	TGTGCCAGCAGCCTCAACCCAGGGACAGGGCCAAGCTCCTACGAGCAGTACTTC
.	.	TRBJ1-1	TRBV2	CASSAVPGEAFF	TGTGCCAGCAGCGCAGTCCCGGGGGAAGCTTTCTTT
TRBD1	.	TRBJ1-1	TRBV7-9	CASSFRGTGRIHTEAFF	TGTGCCAGCAGCTTTCGGGGGACAGGCCGGATTCACACTGAAGCTTTCTTT